The 11 T cell receptor beta chains presented below share a single source sample, sequenced in a study of cytomegalovirus exposure and HLA in healthy donors. The PCR contained 60 Vbeta and 13 Jbeta primers. TCRdb's table, derived via immunoSEQ multiplex PCR, lists solely in-frame clones and lacks some. Here the sample spans about 170,000 clones, approximately 71% being singletons. The sequenced sample was PBMCs. The receptors here all came from a girl aged 5-17 years in good health and CMV-seronegative.

The chain couples TRBV27 to TRBJ2-3, with 9 bases fitting TRBD2. CDR1 and CDR2 from the germline V gene are MNHEY and SMNVEV (reference sequence). This CDR3 has 16 amino acids. Germline trimming cut 4 bases from V and 9 bases from J; bases unmatched to any gene: 14. CDR3 loop: CASSSGLAGPQGTQYF. The CDR3 nucleotides are TGTGCCAGCAGTTCGGGGCTAGCGGGGCCCCAGGGGACGCAGTATTTT.

The chain carries TRBV6-1 and TRBJ1-6; D gene uncertain. Trimming left V 3 bases short and J 4 bases short, with 7 bases between. This CDR3 is built from 14 residues. Germline CDR1 MNHNS, CDR2 SASEGT. In nucleotides, the CDR3 is TGTGCCAGCAGTGATGAGGGTTATAATTCACCCCTCCACTTT. Amino acids: CASSDEGYNSPLHF.

This chain connects TRBV16 to TRBJ2-1; D is unclear. Trimming removed 0 bases at V and 10 bases at J, with 7 bases between. From germline, CDR1 is KGHSY and CDR2 FQNENV. CDR3 length: 12 residues. CDR3 coding DNA: TGTGCCAGCAGCCAATCGCGGCCAGAGCAGTTCTTC. Its translation: CASSQSRPEQFF.

This clone was recorded once. The V and J genes are TRBV21-1 and TRBJ1-5. TRBV21-1 is an annotated pseudogene. The CDR3 is 14 residues long. CDR3 residues: CASIRRSRDQPQHF. In DNA form, the CDR3 reads TGTGCCAGCATTAGACGGAGTCGGGATCAGCCCCAGCATTTT.

This chain connects TRBV30 to TRBJ2-2, with a tentative D call TRBD2 (5 bases). This CDR3 spans 13 amino acids. V dropped 3 bases and J dropped 6 bases, with 11 bases sitting between them. Germline CDR1 and CDR2: GTSNPN and SVGIG (reference sequence). CDR3 loop: CAWRVEGPGELFF. CDR3 coding DNA: TGTGCCTGGAGAGTTGAGGGTCCCGGGGAGCTGTTTTTT.

The rearrangement joins TRBV5-1 to TRBJ1-1, with 11 bases aligning to TRBD1. This CDR3 spans 15 amino acids. With 4 bases clipped from V and 7 bases from J, the junction kept 9 bases outside the gene matches. Germline values: CDR1 SGHRS, CDR2 YFSETQ. Here the CDR3 reads CASSAGQGAGDEAFF. CDR3 nucleotide sequence: TGCGCCAGCAGCGCCGGACAGGGGGCCGGGGATGAAGCTTTCTTT.

CDR3 residues: CASSLTSGVAFEQYF. The CDR3 nucleotides read TGTGCCAGCAGCTTAACATCAGGGGTCGCCTTCGAGCAGTACTTC. The chain is built from TRBV7-3 and TRBJ2-7, with a weak D call TRBD1 (6 bases). V lost 0 bases and J 6 bases, leaving 15 bases between the germline ends. Germline lookup yields CDR1 SGHTA and CDR2 FQGTGA. The CDR3 loop spans 15 amino acids.

The V call is TRBV7-9, the J call TRBJ1-1; no clear D gene. The CDR3 is 14 residues long. V was clipped by 8 bases and J by 4 bases, with 17 bases between them. Germline V gives CDR1 SEHNR, CDR2 FQNEAQ (reference sequence). In DNA, the CDR3 is TGTGCCAGCTTTATACTAGGAGGGAGCACTGAAGCTTTCTTT. Its protein is CASFILGGSTEAFF.

This sequence joins TRBV6-6 and TRBJ1-2; tentative D call: TRBD1 (5 bases). Trimming left V 2 bases short and J 1 base short, with 5 bases between. Germline V CDR1 and CDR2: MNHNY, SVGAGI (reference sequence). The CDR3 consists of 13 residues. The CDR3 loop reads CASSYDSNYGYTF. For the CDR3, the DNA is TGTGCCAGCAGTTACGACAGTAACTATGGCTACACCTTC.

This clone was counted between two and nine times. The chain is built from TRBV19 and TRBJ2-5; the D gene is possibly TRBD2 (7 bases). The CDR3 loop spans 13 amino acids. Per germline, CDR1 LNHDA and CDR2 SQIVND (reference sequence). The ends were cut back, 8 bases at V and 5 bases at J, with 15 bases in the middle. CDR3 residues: CASQEGGGETQYF. The CDR3 DNA reads TGTGCCAGTCAAGAGGGGGGAGGGGAGACCCAGTACTTC.

The chain couples TRBV19 to TRBJ2-4; perhaps TRBD1 as D (5 bases). Germline V lookup: CDR1 LNHDA, CDR2 SQIVND (reference sequence). V shed 8 bases and J shed 0 bases, with 14 bases lying between them. The CDR3 covers 15 residues. CDR3 sequence (DNA): TGTGCCAGTTGTCCAGGGAACCTAGCCAAAAACATTCAGTACTTC. Translated, it gives CASCPGNLAKNIQYF.